This note documents a single T cell receptor beta chain sequence. Germline V gene data show CDR1 as LGHDT and CDR2 as YNNKEL (reference sequence). The CDR3 is 12 residues long. V lost 6 bases, J lost 3 bases, and 7 bases lay in between. The sample originates from a study of blood T cell repertoires in COVID-19. Study summary: Whether acute or convalescent, the COVID-19 samples came from the United States, Italy and Spain. T cells, B-cell-depleted T cells, or PBMCs supplied cDNA or gDNA.

As originally analysed: Using reference gene primer amplification, nucleated cell counts were estimated. Sequenced by immunoSEQ multiplex PCR; TCRdb stores in-frame clones only, minus some. V and J calls and clone size are as listed in that table; D and trimming were resolved from the DNA. The sample shows 150,000 to 200,000 clones, about 89% of them seen only once. This receptor was obtained from a man aged 70-80 years with acute or convalescent COVID-19. Sequences were obtained from peripheral blood. The chain joins TRBV3-1 (or the pseudogene TRBV3-2) to TRBJ2-3; D unclear. CDR3 protein: CASSSFTDTQYF. The CDR3, as DNA: TGTGCCAGCAGTTCCTTTACAGATACGCAGTATTTT.